Listed here are 9 T cell receptor beta chains from one sample, sequenced in a study of blood T cells in healthy people across ages. Primed by a sample-barcoded 5' primer and a J-beta primer mix, a second PCR proceeded for about 6 to 12 cycles. Each CDR3 protein gets one entry after TCRdb re-called the 5' RACE reads with MiXCR. Of 1,800,000 or so distinct CDR3 sequences listed, about two fifths are singletons. Sequencing was done on a sample of blood. These receptors were taken from a human donor in good health.

This clonotype appeared a few times. The V call is TRBV7-2, the J call TRBJ1-1, with D unresolved. The germline V and J ends were trimmed by 1 base and 9 bases, with 9 bases remaining between them. The CDR3 totals 12 residues. The germline V gene encodes CDR1 SGHTA and CDR2 FQGNSA. CDR3 DNA: TGTGCCAGCAGCTTAGAATGGGGAAAAGCTTTCTTT. Its translation is CASSLEWGKAFF.

V and J are TRBV20-1 and TRBJ2-7; D is uncertain. The CDR3 contains 12 residues. V dropped 0 bases and J dropped 4 bases, with 7 bases sitting between them. The germline V gene has CDR1 DFQATT and CDR2 SNEGSKA (reference sequence). The CDR3 region is CSAREKLYEQYF. The CDR3 DNA reads TGCAGTGCTAGAGAAAAGTTGTACGAGCAGTACTTC.

This clonotype was detected only a few times. V is TRBV7-2 and J is TRBJ2-6; perhaps TRBD1 as D (6 bases). Between the trimmed V and J ends, which lost 6 bases and 0 bases, there was a span of 12 bases. Germline V gene lookup returns CDR1 SGHTA and CDR2 FQGNSA. CDR3 length: 16 residues. CDR3 sequence reads: CASRGASVSGANVLTF. In DNA form, the CDR3 reads TGTGCCAGCAGGGGGGCTTCGGTCTCTGGGGCCAACGTCCTGACTTTC.

This clonotype was seen more than once but under ten times. The chain recombines TRBV9 with TRBJ2-3; 10 bases are a match to TRBD1. The CDR3 extends over 16 amino acids. From germline, CDR1 is SGDLS and CDR2 YYNGEE. V shed 2 bases, J shed 3 bases, and the junction held 6 bases outside the gene matches. CDR3 loop: CASSVLRDRGTDTQYF. The CDR3 nucleotides read TGTGCCAGCAGCGTCCTCCGGGACAGGGGAACAGATACGCAGTATTTT.

The V call is TRBV7-2, the J call TRBJ1-4; weak D call: TRBD1 (5 bases). The V end lost 3 bases, the J end lost 0 bases, and 14 bases lay between the germline ends. This CDR3 comprises 17 residues. Germline CDR1 SGHTA, CDR2 FQGNSA. CDR3 coding DNA: TGTGCCAGCAGCTTGGGGTCACAGGCGACAACTAATGAAAAACTGTTTTTT. Residues: CASSLGSQATTNEKLFF.

This clonotype was found a few times. J is TRBJ2-1 and V is TRBV3-1; D may be TRBD1 (6 bases). Trimming cost V 6 bases and J 10 bases, with 13 bases left between them. The CDR3 loop spans 12 amino acids. The V gene's germline CDR1 is LGHDT and CDR2 YNNKEL (reference sequence). This CDR3 is CASSPQGWEQFF. The CDR3 nucleotides read TGTGCCAGCAGTCCACAGGGATGGGAGCAGTTCTTC.

V is TRBV5-1 and J is TRBJ1-1; no firm D call. This CDR3 region has 14 residues. V gave up 1 base and J gave up 2 bases, with 9 bases separating them. Per germline, CDR1 SGHRS and CDR2 YFSETQ. In DNA, the CDR3 is TGCGCCAGCAGCTTGATCGGGTTAAACACTGAAGCTTTCTTT. Translating it yields CASSLIGLNTEAFF. Full variable domain (outside the CDR3, taken from reference TRBV5-1 and TRBJ1-1): KAGVTQTPRYLIKTRGQQVTLSCSPISGHRSVSWYQQTPGQGLQFLFEYFSETQRNKGNFPGRFSGRQFSNSRSEMNVSTLELGDSALYLCASSLIGLNTEAFFGQGTRLTVV.

V gene TRBV9 combines with J gene TRBJ1-6, with D hard to call. V was shortened by 0 bases and J by 9 bases, with 7 bases between the two germline ends. This CDR3 spans 13 amino acids. Germline assignment: CDR1 SGDLS and CDR2 YYNGEE. The CDR3 protein is CASSVGVVSPLHF. The CDR3 region has the DNA TGTGCCAGCAGCGTAGGTGTGGTTTCACCCCTCCACTTT.

The sample holds a few counts of this clonotype. V and J are TRBV20-1 and TRBJ2-3, with D uncertain. There are 14 residues in the CDR3. V lost 2 bases, J lost 0 bases, and 9 bases lay in between. Per germline, CDR1 DFQATT and CDR2 SNEGSKA (reference sequence). The DNA for the CDR3 is TGCAGTGCTAGAATCTGGTCCAGCACAGATACGCAGTATTTT. The encoded protein is CSARIWSSTDTQYF.